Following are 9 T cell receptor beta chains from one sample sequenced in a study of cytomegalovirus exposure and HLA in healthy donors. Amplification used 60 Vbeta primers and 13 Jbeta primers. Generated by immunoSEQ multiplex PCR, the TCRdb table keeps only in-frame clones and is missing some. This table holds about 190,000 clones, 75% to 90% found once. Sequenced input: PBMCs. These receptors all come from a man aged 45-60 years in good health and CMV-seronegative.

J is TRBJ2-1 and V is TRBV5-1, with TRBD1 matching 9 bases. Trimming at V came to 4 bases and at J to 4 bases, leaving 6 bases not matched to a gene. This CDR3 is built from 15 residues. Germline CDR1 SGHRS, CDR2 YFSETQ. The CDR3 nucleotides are TGCGCCAGCAGCGGCGGGACAGGGACATACAATGAGCAGTTCTTC. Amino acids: CASSGGTGTYNEQFF. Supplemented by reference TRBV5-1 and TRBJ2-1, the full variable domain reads KAGVTQTPRYLIKTRGQQVTLSCSPISGHRSVSWYQQTPGQGLQFLFEYFSETQRNKGNFPGRFSGRQFSNSRSEMNVSTLELGDSALYLCASSGGTGTYNEQFFGPGTRLTVL.

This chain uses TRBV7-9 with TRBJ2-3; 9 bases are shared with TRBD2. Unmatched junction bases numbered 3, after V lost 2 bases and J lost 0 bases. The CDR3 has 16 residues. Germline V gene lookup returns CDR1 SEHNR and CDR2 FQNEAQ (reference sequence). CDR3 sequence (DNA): TGTGCCAGCAGCTTATCTAGCGGGGCTAGCACAGATACGCAGTATTTT. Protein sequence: CASSLSSGASTDTQYF.

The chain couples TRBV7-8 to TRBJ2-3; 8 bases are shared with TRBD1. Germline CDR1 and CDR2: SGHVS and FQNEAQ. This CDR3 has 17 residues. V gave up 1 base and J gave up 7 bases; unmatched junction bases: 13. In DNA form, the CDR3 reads TGTGCCAGCAGCTTAGGGGGCGGGCAGGGGGCCCAATATACGCAGTATTTT. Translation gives CASSLGGGQGAQYTQYF.

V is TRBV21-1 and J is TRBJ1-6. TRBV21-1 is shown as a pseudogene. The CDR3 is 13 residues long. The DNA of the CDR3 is TGTGCCAGCAGCTCAAGCCCCTATTCACCCCTCCACTTT. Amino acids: CASSSSPYSPLHF.

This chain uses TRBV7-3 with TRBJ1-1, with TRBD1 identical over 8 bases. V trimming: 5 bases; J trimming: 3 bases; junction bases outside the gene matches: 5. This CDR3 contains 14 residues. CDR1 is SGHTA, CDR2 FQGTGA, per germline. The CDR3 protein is CASSLRGRDTEAFF. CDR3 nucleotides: TGTGCCAGCAGCCTCAGGGGGCGGGACACTGAAGCTTTCTTT.

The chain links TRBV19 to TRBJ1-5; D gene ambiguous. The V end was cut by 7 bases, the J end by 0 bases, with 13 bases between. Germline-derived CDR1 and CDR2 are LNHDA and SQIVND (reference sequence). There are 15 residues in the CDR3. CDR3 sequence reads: CASTDTYSSNQPQHF. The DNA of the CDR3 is TGTGCCAGTACCGACACTTACTCTAGCAATCAGCCCCAGCATTTT.

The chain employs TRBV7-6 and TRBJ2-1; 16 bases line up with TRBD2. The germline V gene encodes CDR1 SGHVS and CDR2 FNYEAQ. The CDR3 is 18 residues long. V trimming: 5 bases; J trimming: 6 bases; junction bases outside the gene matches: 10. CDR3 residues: CASSAAGTSGRGSNEQFF. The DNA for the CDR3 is TGTGCCAGCAGCGCGGCCGGGACTAGCGGGAGGGGGAGCAATGAGCAGTTCTTC.

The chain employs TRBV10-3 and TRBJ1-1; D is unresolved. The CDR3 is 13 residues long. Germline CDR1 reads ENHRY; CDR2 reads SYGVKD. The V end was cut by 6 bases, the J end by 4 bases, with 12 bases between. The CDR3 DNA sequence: TGTGCCATCAGAGGTGTGACGGGCACTGAAGCTTTCTTT. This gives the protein CAIRGVTGTEAFF.

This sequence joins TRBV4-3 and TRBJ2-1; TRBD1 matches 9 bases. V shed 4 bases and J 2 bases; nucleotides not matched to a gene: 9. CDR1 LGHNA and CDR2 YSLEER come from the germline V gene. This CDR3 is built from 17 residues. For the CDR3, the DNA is TGCGCCAGCAGCCCCCGGACAGGGGCGCTTACCTACAATGAGCAGTTCTTC. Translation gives CASSPRTGALTYNEQFF.